These 22 T cell receptor beta chains were all obtained from the same sample, sequenced in a study of T cell responses to AZD1222 COVID-19 vaccine (dated by TCRdb to the early 2020s). Libraries were prepared through the immunoSEQ multiplex PCR assay. TCRdb mirrors the immuneACCESS table, restricted to in-frame sequences. Some clones are absent from its copies; in checked studies, under half trace to an unresolved V gene, and the reason for the others is unknown. The sample contains around 160,000 clones, around 90% of them found a single time. 4% to 6% of the sample goes to the ten largest clones. The sample's time point label, in plain terms: baseline before first vaccination. Material: peripheral blood, obtained on day 0 of AZD1222 vaccination. The receptors originated from an adult in good health.

V and J are TRBV5-1 and TRBJ1-3, with 7 bases matching TRBD1. The length of the CDR3 is 16 residues. Trimming cost V 5 bases and J 4 bases; bases outside gene matches: 12. Germline-derived CDR1 and CDR2 are SGHRS and YFSETQ. The CDR3 nucleotides read TGCGCCAGCAGTCCAACAGGGGTCGAAGCGGGAAACACCATATATTTT. Translated, it gives CASSPTGVEAGNTIYF.

The genes are TRBV9 and TRBJ1-5; D might be TRBD1 (5 bases). Germline V lookup: CDR1 SGDLS, CDR2 YYNGEE. CDR3 length: 14 amino acids. Trimming shortened V by 3 bases and J by 2 bases, and 9 bases separated the two germline ends. CDR3 coding DNA: TGTGCCAGCAGCGCCGGGGGTGGCAATCAGCCCCAGCATTTT. Amino acids: CASSAGGGNQPQHF.

The chain joins TRBV20-1 to TRBJ1-2; D gene unclear. V was trimmed by 3 bases and J by 8 bases, leaving 19 bases between them. This CDR3 is 14 amino acids long. CDR1 DFQATT and CDR2 SNEGSKA come from the germline V gene (reference sequence). The CDR3 protein is CSASIGLASGGYTF. Written as DNA, the CDR3 is TGCAGTGCTAGTATAGGCCTGGCTTCAGGAGGCTACACCTTC.

The chain is built from TRBV19 and TRBJ1-1; TRBD1 is a possible D gene (5 bases). This CDR3 is built from 17 residues. Germline values: CDR1 LNHDA, CDR2 SQIVND (reference sequence). V was pared by 2 bases and J by 6 bases, with 22 bases between. In DNA, the CDR3 is TGTGCCAGTAGTATATTGGGGGACCTTAGGGGTGGGGCTGAAGCTTTCTTT. Its translation: CASSILGDLRGGAEAFF.

This chain uses TRBV19 with TRBJ2-3, with D possibly TRBD1 on 5 matching bases. Germline loops: CDR1 LNHDA, CDR2 SQIVND (reference sequence). The ends were cut back, 7 bases at V and 0 bases at J, with 17 bases in the middle. The CDR3 has 16 residues. The CDR3 nucleotides read TGTGCCAGTACCACCGGGTCAGGGCACAGCACAGATACGCAGTATTTT. Its translation is CASTTGSGHSTDTQYF.

The chain employs TRBV6-5 and TRBJ1-5; D is unresolved. CDR1 is MNHEY, CDR2 SVGAGI, per germline. Trimming removed 5 bases from V and 5 bases from J, with 10 bases in between. This CDR3 is 13 amino acids long. CDR3 bases: TGTGCCAGCAGTCTCGAACCGTATCAGCCCCAGCATTTT. It translates to CASSLEPYQPQHF.

The chain links TRBV7-2 to TRBJ1-2, with D unresolved. Trimming cost V 3 bases and J 2 bases, with 7 bases left between them. The CDR3 extends over 13 amino acids. Germline V gives CDR1 SGHTA, CDR2 FQGNSA. CDR3: CASSLDLNYGYTF. CDR3 in DNA: TGTGCCAGCAGCTTGGACCTCAACTATGGCTACACCTTC.

The chain combines TRBV28 with TRBJ2-1, with 8 bases fitting TRBD1. Germline V CDR1 and CDR2: MDHEN, SYDVKM. This CDR3 comprises 14 residues. After removal of 6 bases from V and 4 bases from J, the junction contained 5 bases not matched to a gene. CDR3 amino acids: CASRTGTGYNEQFF. The CDR3 nucleotides are TGTGCCAGCAGGACCGGGACAGGATACAATGAGCAGTTCTTC.

The CDR3 loop is CASSENPGQGSWGYTF. The CDR3 region has the DNA TGTGCCAGCAGCGAGAACCCGGGACAGGGCTCTTGGGGCTACACCTTC. The chain links TRBV9 to TRBJ1-2, with 9 nucleotides matching TRBD1. The J segment lost 8 bases and the V segment lost 3 bases, leaving 14 bases of the junction unmatched. The CDR3 consists of 16 residues. The germline CDR1 and CDR2 sequences are SGDLS and YYNGEE.

V and J are TRBV6-2 or TRBV6-3 and TRBJ1-2; 9 nucleotides line up with TRBD1. CDR1 MNHEY and CDR2 SVGEGT come from the germline V gene. J gave up 1 base and V 5 bases, and 5 bases lay outside the gene matches. The CDR3 totals 15 residues. The CDR3: CASSGDRDVNYGYTF. The CDR3 bases are TGTGCCAGCAGTGGGGACAGGGATGTTAACTATGGCTACACCTTC.

The chain couples TRBV27 to TRBJ2-1; 13 nucleotides align to TRBD2. After removal of 6 bases from V and 9 bases from J, the junction contained 8 bases not matched to a gene. CDR1 MNHEY and CDR2 SMNVEV come from the germline V gene (reference sequence). There are 15 residues in the CDR3. CDR3 amino acids: CASSPGLAGVTEQFF. CDR3 DNA sequence: TGTGCCAGCAGCCCCGGACTAGCGGGAGTCACTGAGCAGTTCTTC.

The chain uses TRBV9 and TRBJ1-3; no reliable D call. V was clipped by 3 bases and J by 0 bases, with 13 bases between them. This CDR3 contains 16 residues. The V gene's germline CDR1 is SGDLS and CDR2 YYNGEE. The CDR3 DNA reads as TGTGCCAGCAGCGCCGGCATGAGAATCTCTGGAAACACCATATATTTT. As protein: CASSAGMRISGNTIYF. The full variable domain, with the rest looked up from reference TRBV9 and TRBJ1-3, is DSGVTQTPKHLITATGQRVTLRCSPRSGDLSVYWYQQSLDQGLQFLIQYYNGEERAKGNILERFSAQQFPDLHSELNLSSLELGDSALYFCASSAGMRISGNTIYFGEGSWLTVV.

J is TRBJ2-5 and V is TRBV28, with 13 bases matching TRBD2. The CDR3 is 16 residues long. The V gene end was trimmed by 8 bases and the J gene end by 3 bases; junction bases not matched to a gene: 9. Germline assignment: CDR1 MDHEN and CDR2 SYDVKM. The CDR3 is CASVSLLAGGEETQYF. Written as DNA, the CDR3 is TGTGCCAGCGTATCCTTACTAGCGGGAGGGGAAGAGACCCAGTACTTC.

This sequence joins TRBV5-1 and TRBJ2-5, with D possibly matching TRBD1 (6 bases). V was clipped by 1 base and J by 2 bases, with 12 bases between them. Germline CDR1 reads SGHRS; CDR2 reads YFSETQ. The CDR3 extends over 15 amino acids. This CDR3 reads CASSLFQGPQETQYF. The DNA of the CDR3 is TGCGCCAGCAGCTTGTTTCAGGGGCCTCAAGAGACCCAGTACTTC.

V usage is TRBV28 and J usage is TRBJ2-1; D is uncertain. Deletions cut 7 bases from V and 7 bases from J, with 20 bases between. The length of the CDR3 is 15 residues. From germline, CDR1 is MDHEN and CDR2 SYDVKM. CDR3 nucleotide sequence: TGTGCCAGCACTACCAGAGTTGGGCTGTCAAATGAGCAGTTCTTC. Protein product: CASTTRVGLSNEQFF.

The chain couples TRBV27 to TRBJ1-5; tentative D call: TRBD1 (6 bases). Deletions cut 6 bases from V and 2 bases from J, with 14 bases between. The CDR3 runs 15 residues. CDR1 is MNHEY and CDR2 is SMNVEV in the germline V gene (reference sequence). CDR3 protein: CASRSTGNGNQPQHF. CDR3 coding DNA: TGTGCCAGCAGGTCTACAGGGAACGGCAATCAGCCCCAGCATTTT.

The rearrangement links TRBV15 to TRBJ2-1; either TRBD1 or TRBD2 may fit D (5 bases each). With 1 base removed from V and 7 bases from J, the gap between germline ends came to 14 bases. Germline CDR1 reads LNHNV; CDR2 reads YYDKDF (reference sequence). The CDR3 length is 15 residues. CDR3 in amino acids: CATSRGWDPRNEQFF. The CDR3 nucleotides are TGTGCCACCAGCAGAGGGTGGGACCCAAGGAATGAGCAGTTCTTC.

The V gene is TRBV5-8, the J gene TRBJ1-6; D gene ambiguous. Germline lookup yields CDR1 SGHTS and CDR2 YDEGEE. This CDR3 contains 13 residues. The V gene lost 0 bases and the J gene lost 9 bases, with 7 bases spanning the gap. CDR3 in amino acids: CASSLGASSPLHF. CDR3 sequence (DNA): TGTGCCAGCAGCTTGGGGGCGTCTTCACCCCTCCACTTT. Full variable domain (missing parts from reference TRBV5-8 and TRBJ1-6): EAGVTQSPTHLIKTRGQQATLRCSPISGHTSVYWYQQALGLGLQFLLWYDEGEERNRGNFPPRFSGRQFPNYSSELNVNALELEDSALYLCASSLGASSPLHFGNGTRLTVT.

The chain couples TRBV5-1 to TRBJ1-4; D is unresolved. Looked up from germline, CDR1 is SGHRS and CDR2 is YFSETQ. Trimming removed 5 bases at V and 8 bases at J, with 13 bases between. The CDR3 sequence is 13 residues long. CDR3 in amino acids: CASRQPLSEKLFF. As DNA, the CDR3 is TGCGCCAGCAGACAGCCCCTTAGCGAAAAACTGTTTTTT. The complete variable domain, with remaining parts taken from reference TRBV5-1 and TRBJ1-4, reads KAGVTQTPRYLIKTRGQQVTLSCSPISGHRSVSWYQQTPGQGLQFLFEYFSETQRNKGNFPGRFSGRQFSNSRSEMNVSTLELGDSALYLCASRQPLSEKLFFGSGTQLSVL.

The rearrangement links TRBV11-2 to TRBJ2-7, with a weak D call TRBD1 (5 bases). CDR3 length: 14 amino acids. In germline, CDR1 is SGHAT, CDR2 FQNNGV. Trimming removed 3 bases from V and 1 base from J, with 10 bases in between. The CDR3 region is CASSFRRQSYEQYF. The CDR3 DNA reads as TGTGCCAGCAGCTTTCGCCGACAGTCCTACGAGCAGTACTTC.

The chain carries TRBV7-9 and TRBJ1-2, with 9 bases matching TRBD1. This CDR3 comprises 14 residues. V shed 5 bases and J 8 bases; nucleotides not matched to a gene: 9. Germline V gives CDR1 SEHNR, CDR2 FQNEAQ (reference sequence). The CDR3 protein is CASSPRQGDSGYTF. In DNA form, the CDR3 reads TGTGCCAGCAGCCCCCGACAGGGGGATTCGGGCTACACCTTC.

The genes are TRBV27 and TRBJ2-3; D not resolved. Deletions cut 5 bases from V and 1 base from J, with 7 bases between. This CDR3 has 13 amino acids. Germline CDR1 is MNHEY and CDR2 is SMNVEV (reference sequence). CDR3 protein: CASSIRGTDTQYF. The DNA for the CDR3 is TGTGCCAGCAGTATCCGGGGCACAGATACGCAGTATTTT.